Reported below is one TCR beta chain. Its antigen remains unknown. A much larger clone is a single base away; this may be a read error. Each CDR3 protein gets one entry after TCRdb re-called the RT-PCR reads with MiXCR. The sample shows 600,000 to 850,000 distinct CDR3 sequences, approximately 14% of them seen only once. This sample stems from a study of response to subunit inactivated influenza vaccine. V was shortened by 6 bases and J by 5 bases, with 11 bases between the two germline ends. Germline CDR1 MGHDK, CDR2 SYGVNS. The CDR3 length is 12 residues. Study-wide points: Each seasonal flu vaccination may recruit only limited new T cells, authors suggested.

The receptor was isolated from a man aged 50 or older who received an inactivated influenza vaccine. V gene TRBV25-1 combines with J gene TRBJ2-7; D perhaps matches TRBD2 (6 bases). Sequenced material: PBMCs from blood, taken less than 15 days before vaccination. CDR3 nucleotides: TGTGCCAGCAGCCACGGAGGGGACGAGCAGTACTTC. Its translation: CASSHGGDEQYF.